Below are 19 T cell receptor beta chains sequenced from a single sample in a study of blood T cell repertoires in COVID-19. The repertoire was sequenced with immunoSEQ multiplex PCR; TCRdb's copy has only in-frame clones and lacks some. Among 100,000 to 150,000 clones, about 85% were seen once, and the ten largest hold about 9.9%. The specimen was peripheral blood. These receptors were taken from a man in his forties or fifties with active or convalescent COVID-19.

V is TRBV19 and J is TRBJ1-5; TRBD1 agrees at 10 bases. The trim removed 5 bases at V and 9 bases at J, leaving 10 bases unmatched. The CDR3 loop spans 15 amino acids. The V gene's germline CDR1 is LNHDA and CDR2 SQIVND (reference sequence). The chain's CDR3 is CASSSPGQGLTPQHF. CDR3 in DNA: TGTGCCAGTAGTTCACCGGGACAGGGGTTAACGCCCCAGCATTTT.

This clone was detected a few times. This chain connects TRBV5-1 to TRBJ1-3; no definite D call. Deletions cut 0 bases from V and 0 bases from J, with 10 bases between. The CDR3 length is 16 residues. CDR1 SGHRS and CDR2 YFSETQ come from the germline V gene. The CDR3 DNA follows: TGCGCCAGCAGCTTGGCCAGGCAGAACTCTGGAAACACCATATATTTT. Its protein is CASSLARQNSGNTIYF.

The V and J genes are TRBV15 and TRBJ2-2; 10 bases align to TRBD1. The CDR3 runs to 16 residues. The V gene's germline CDR1 is LNHNV and CDR2 YYDKDF (reference sequence). Trimming cost V 4 bases and J 6 bases; bases outside gene matches: 8. The CDR3 spells CATSKLGDRGSGELFF. CDR3 nucleotide sequence: TGTGCCACCAGCAAGTTGGGGGACAGGGGATCCGGGGAGCTGTTTTTT.

The V call is TRBV19, the J call TRBJ2-7; maybe TRBD2 (6 bases). Germline V gene lookup returns CDR1 LNHDA and CDR2 SQIVND (reference sequence). CDR3 size: 11 residues. V lost 6 bases, J lost 6 bases, and 9 bases lay in between. CDR3 region: CASRSGGEQYF. CDR3 bases: TGTGCCAGTAGGTCCGGGGGCGAGCAGTACTTC.

The gene calls are TRBV20-1 and TRBJ1-4; possible D gene TRBD1, 6 bases. Germline CDR1 reads DFQATT; CDR2 reads SNEGSKA (reference sequence). The CDR3 runs 13 residues. Trimming took off 3 bases at V and 5 bases at J, with 10 bases between the two ends. The CDR3 reads CSASGGWNEKLFF. CDR3 in DNA: TGCAGTGCTAGTGGGGGCTGGAATGAAAAACTGTTTTTT.

This chain links TRBV18 with TRBJ2-7; 8 bases are a match to TRBD1. Germline CDR1 reads KGHSH; CDR2 reads LQKENI. The trim removed 0 bases at V and 3 bases at J, leaving 4 bases unmatched. The length of the CDR3 is 15 residues. The CDR3, as DNA: TGTGCCAGCTCACCACCGGGACAGGCAAGCTACGAGCAGTACTTC. Protein sequence: CASSPPGQASYEQYF.

V and J are TRBV6-5 and TRBJ2-5; maybe TRBD1 (5 bases). Germline assignment: CDR1 MNHEY and CDR2 SVGAGI. The ends were cut back, 0 bases at V and 5 bases at J, with 13 bases in the middle. CDR3 size: 15 residues. DNA of the CDR3: TGTGCCAGCAGTTACTCGGGCAGGGCAGGCGAGACCCAGTACTTC. Translated, it gives CASSYSGRAGETQYF.

J is TRBJ1-2 and V is TRBV5-1; a weak D match, TRBD1 (5 bases). V dropped 7 bases and J dropped 7 bases, with 14 bases sitting between them. Germline-derived CDR1 and CDR2 are SGHRS and YFSETQ. This CDR3 is 12 amino acids long. The CDR3 region has the DNA TGCGCCAGCGGAACGGGGGAGAGTGGCTACACCTTC. Translation gives CASGTGESGYTF. Full variable domain (missing parts from reference TRBV5-1 and TRBJ1-2): KAGVTQTPRYLIKTRGQQVTLSCSPISGHRSVSWYQQTPGQGLQFLFEYFSETQRNKGNFPGRFSGRQFSNSRSEMNVSTLELGDSALYLCASGTGESGYTFGSGTRLTVV.

This clone was found a few times. V and J are TRBV2 and TRBJ1-2; 7 bases map to TRBD1. CDR3 length equals 13 residues. Trimming took 2 bases from V and 6 from J; bases not matched to a gene: 3. Germline CDR1 is SNHLY and CDR2 is FYNNEI. CDR3 DNA sequence: TGTGCCAGCAGTGAACAGGGGGAGGATGGCTACACCTTC. The encoded protein is CASSEQGEDGYTF.

The rearrangement links TRBV5-3 to TRBJ2-7; D possibly corresponds to TRBD1 (5 bases). TRBV5-3 is an open reading frame whose function is uncertain. There are 14 residues in the CDR3. The V gene lost 4 bases and the J gene lost 1 base, with 12 bases spanning the gap. The CDR3 DNA reads TGTGCCAGAAGCCCGGTTCAGGGTTCCTACGAGCAGTACTTC. The encoded protein is CARSPVQGSYEQYF.

This rearrangement joins TRBV6-5 to TRBJ1-3; no reliable D call. The CDR3 spans 16 residues. Germline V gene data show CDR1 as MNHEY and CDR2 as SVGAGI. V was cut by 0 bases and J by 0 bases, with 9 bases left in between. This CDR3 reads CASSYSQQNSGNTIYF. In nucleotides, the CDR3 is TGTGCCAGCAGTTACTCGCAACAGAACTCTGGAAACACCATATATTTT.

This chain connects TRBV7-8 to TRBJ1-6, with unresolved D. This CDR3 is built from 18 residues. The V gene lost 3 bases and the J gene lost 0 bases, with 15 bases spanning the gap. Germline assignment: CDR1 SGHVS and CDR2 FQNEAQ. The CDR3 is CASSLSQRLSSYNSPLHF. DNA for the CDR3: TGTGCCAGCAGCTTGTCGCAGCGTTTGAGCTCCTATAATTCACCCCTCCACTTT.

The chain combines TRBV6-5 with TRBJ2-7, with 7 positions matching TRBD1. V lost 5 bases, J lost 3 bases, and 4 bases stayed unmatched. CDR1 and CDR2 (germline): MNHEY, SVGAGI. This CDR3 has 13 amino acids. In nucleotides, the CDR3 is TGTGCCAGCAGTCAGGACAGGTTCTACGAGCAGTACTTC. Its protein is CASSQDRFYEQYF.

The J gene is TRBJ2-2, the V gene TRBV4-3; no firm D call. Germline-derived CDR1 and CDR2 are LGHNA and YSLEER. V gave up 4 bases and J gave up 7 bases, with 10 bases separating them. The CDR3 covers 13 residues. The CDR3 spells CASSPAHYGELFF. The CDR3, as DNA: TGCGCCAGCAGCCCGGCCCACTACGGGGAGCTGTTTTTT.

The V and J genes are TRBV30 and TRBJ1-5, with D unclear. The CDR3 is made up of 13 amino acids. CDR1 is GTSNPN and CDR2 is SVGIG in the germline V gene (reference sequence). V was pared by 2 bases and J by 3 bases, with 8 bases between. CDR3 sequence reads: CAWSYSHNQPQHF. CDR3 in DNA: TGTGCCTGGAGTTACAGCCACAATCAGCCCCAGCATTTT.

The J gene is TRBJ1-5, the V gene TRBV6-2 or TRBV6-3; D perhaps matches TRBD1 (6 bases). Germline V gene sequence: CDR1 MNHEY, CDR2 SVGEGT. Trimming took off 4 bases at V and 6 bases at J, with 13 bases between the two ends. The CDR3 is 14 residues long. In nucleotides, the CDR3 is TGTGCCAGCAGTTTACGTACAGGGACTCAGCCCCAGCATTTT. Amino acids: CASSLRTGTQPQHF.

This clone was observed a single time. This sequence joins TRBV9 and TRBJ2-7; 9 bases are a match to TRBD1. J gave up 0 bases and V 5 bases, and 3 bases lay outside the gene matches. This CDR3 spans 14 amino acids. Germline V gene lookup returns CDR1 SGDLS and CDR2 YYNGEE. The CDR3 loop reads CASREDRGSYEQYF. For the CDR3, the DNA is TGTGCCAGCAGAGAGGACAGGGGCTCCTACGAGCAGTACTTC.

In its sample, this clone was seen many times. This chain joins TRBV27 and TRBJ2-2; TRBD1 agrees at 7 bases. CDR3 size: 14 residues. The V gene's germline CDR1 is MNHEY and CDR2 SMNVEV (reference sequence). V was pared by 3 bases and J by 4 bases, with 2 bases of the junction left unmatched. The CDR3 region is CASSLGQITGELFF. The CDR3 DNA is TGTGCCAGCAGTTTGGGACAGATCACCGGGGAGCTGTTTTTT.

This chain links TRBV12-5 with TRBJ1-5; D might be TRBD1 (5 bases). V shed 3 bases and J shed 1 base, with 13 bases lying between them. The CDR3 runs to 16 residues. Looked up from germline, CDR1 is LGHNT and CDR2 is FRNRAP. In DNA form, the CDR3 reads TGTGCTAGTGGTTTTAGTGGGGGGTCCAGCAATCAGCCCCAGCATTTT. Amino acids: CASGFSGGSSNQPQHF.